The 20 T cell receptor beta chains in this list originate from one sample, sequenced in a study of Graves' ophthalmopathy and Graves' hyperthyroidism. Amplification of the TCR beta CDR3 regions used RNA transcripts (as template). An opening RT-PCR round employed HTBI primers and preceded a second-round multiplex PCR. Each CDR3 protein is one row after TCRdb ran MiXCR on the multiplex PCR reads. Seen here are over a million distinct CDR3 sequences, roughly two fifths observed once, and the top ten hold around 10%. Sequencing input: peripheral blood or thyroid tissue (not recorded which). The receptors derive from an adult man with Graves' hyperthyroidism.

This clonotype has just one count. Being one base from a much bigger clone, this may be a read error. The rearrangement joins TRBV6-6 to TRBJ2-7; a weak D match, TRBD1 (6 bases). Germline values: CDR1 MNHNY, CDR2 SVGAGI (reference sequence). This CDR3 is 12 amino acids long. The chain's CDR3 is CTSSEGHYEQYF. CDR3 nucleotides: TGTACCAGCAGTGAGGGACACTACGAGCAGTACTTC.

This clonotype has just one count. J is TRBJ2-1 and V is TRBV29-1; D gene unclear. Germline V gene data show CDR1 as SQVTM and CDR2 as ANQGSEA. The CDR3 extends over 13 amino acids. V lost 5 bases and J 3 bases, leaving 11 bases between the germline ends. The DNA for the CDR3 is TGCAGCGTTAGCCCCATGAACTACAATGAGCAGTTCTTC. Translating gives CSVSPMNYNEQFF.

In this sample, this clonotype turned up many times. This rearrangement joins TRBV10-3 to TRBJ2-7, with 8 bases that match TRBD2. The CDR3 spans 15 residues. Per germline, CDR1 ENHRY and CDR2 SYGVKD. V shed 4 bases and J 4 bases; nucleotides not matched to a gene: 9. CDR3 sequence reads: CAISGTSGDRYEQYF. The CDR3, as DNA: TGTGCCATCAGTGGCACTAGCGGAGACCGATACGAGCAGTACTTC.

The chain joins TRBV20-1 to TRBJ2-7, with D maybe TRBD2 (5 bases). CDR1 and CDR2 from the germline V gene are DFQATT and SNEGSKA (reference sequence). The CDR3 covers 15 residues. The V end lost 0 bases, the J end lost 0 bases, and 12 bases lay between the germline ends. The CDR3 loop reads CSARDPSRNSYEQYF. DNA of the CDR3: TGCAGTGCTAGAGATCCTAGCCGAAACTCCTACGAGCAGTACTTC.

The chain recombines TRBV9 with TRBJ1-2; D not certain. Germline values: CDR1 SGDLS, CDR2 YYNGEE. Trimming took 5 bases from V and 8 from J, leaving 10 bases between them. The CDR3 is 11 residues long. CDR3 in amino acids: CASSERRGYTF. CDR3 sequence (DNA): TGTGCCAGCAGTGAAAGACGGGGCTACACCTTC.

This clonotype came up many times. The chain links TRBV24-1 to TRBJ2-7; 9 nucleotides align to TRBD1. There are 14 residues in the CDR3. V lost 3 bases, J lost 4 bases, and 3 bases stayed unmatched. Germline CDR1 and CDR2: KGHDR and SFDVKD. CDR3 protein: CATSDATGGYEQYF. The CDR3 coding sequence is TGTGCCACCAGTGATGCGACAGGGGGGTACGAGCAGTACTTC.

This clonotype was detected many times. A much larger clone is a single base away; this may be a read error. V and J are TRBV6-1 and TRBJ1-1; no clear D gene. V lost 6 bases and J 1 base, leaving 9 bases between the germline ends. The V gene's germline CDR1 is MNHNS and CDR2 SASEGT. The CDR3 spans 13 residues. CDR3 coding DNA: TGTGCCAGCAGGAGGAGGGAGAACACTGAAGCTTTCTTT. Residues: CASRRRENTEAFF.

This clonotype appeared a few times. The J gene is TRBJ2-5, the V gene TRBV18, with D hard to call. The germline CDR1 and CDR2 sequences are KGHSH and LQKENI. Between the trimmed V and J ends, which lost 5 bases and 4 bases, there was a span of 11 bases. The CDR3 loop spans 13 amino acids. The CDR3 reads CASSTALRETQYF. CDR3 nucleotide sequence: TGTGCCAGCTCAACAGCGTTGAGAGAGACCCAGTACTTC. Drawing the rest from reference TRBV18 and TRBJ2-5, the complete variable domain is NAGVMQNPRHLVRRRGQEARLRCSPMKGHSHVYWYRQLPEEGLKFMVYLQKENIIDESGMPKERFSAEFPKEGPSILRIQQVVRGDSAAYFCASSTALRETQYFGPGTRLLVL.

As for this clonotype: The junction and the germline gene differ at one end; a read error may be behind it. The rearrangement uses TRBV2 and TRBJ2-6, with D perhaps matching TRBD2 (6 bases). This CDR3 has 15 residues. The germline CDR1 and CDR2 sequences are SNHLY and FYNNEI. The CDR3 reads CASSVLMGVRDSEAF. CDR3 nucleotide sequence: TGTGCCAGCAGCGTCCTTATGGGCGTCAGGGACTCTGAAGCTTTC.

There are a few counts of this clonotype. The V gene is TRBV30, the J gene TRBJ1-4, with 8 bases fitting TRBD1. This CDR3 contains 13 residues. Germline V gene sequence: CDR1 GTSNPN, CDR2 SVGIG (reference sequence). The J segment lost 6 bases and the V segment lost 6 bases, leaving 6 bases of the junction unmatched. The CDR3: CACNRGMHEKLFF. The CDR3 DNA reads TGTGCCTGTAACAGGGGGATGCATGAAAAACTGTTTTTT.

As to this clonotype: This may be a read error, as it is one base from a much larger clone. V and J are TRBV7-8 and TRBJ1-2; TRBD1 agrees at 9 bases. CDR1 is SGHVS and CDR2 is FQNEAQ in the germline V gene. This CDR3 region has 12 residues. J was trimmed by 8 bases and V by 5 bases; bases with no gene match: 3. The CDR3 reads CASSRDRVGYTF. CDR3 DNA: TGTGCCAGCAGCAGGGACAGGGTCGGCTACACCTTC.

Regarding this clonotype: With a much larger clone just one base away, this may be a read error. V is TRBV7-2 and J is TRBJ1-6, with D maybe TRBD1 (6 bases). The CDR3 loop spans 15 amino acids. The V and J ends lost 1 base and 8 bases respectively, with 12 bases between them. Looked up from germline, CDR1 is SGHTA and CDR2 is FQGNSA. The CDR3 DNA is TGTGCCAGCAGCTTAGTCCGACCAGGGGATTCACCCCTCCACTTT. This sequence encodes CASSLVRPGDSPLHF.

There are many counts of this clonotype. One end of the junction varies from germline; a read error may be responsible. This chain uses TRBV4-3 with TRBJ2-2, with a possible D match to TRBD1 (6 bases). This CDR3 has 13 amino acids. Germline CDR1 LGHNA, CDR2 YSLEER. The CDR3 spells CASSPQGTGELFF. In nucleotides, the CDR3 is TGTGCCAGTAGTCCACAGGGCACCGGGGAGCTGTTTTTT.

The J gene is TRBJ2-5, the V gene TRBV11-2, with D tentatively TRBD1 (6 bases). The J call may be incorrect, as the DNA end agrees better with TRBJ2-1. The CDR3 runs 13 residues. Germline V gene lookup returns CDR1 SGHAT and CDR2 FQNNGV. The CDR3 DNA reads TGTGCCAGCAGCCTATACAGGGCCAGTGAGCAGTTCTTC. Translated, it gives CASSLYRASEQFF.

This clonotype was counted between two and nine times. The CDR3 sequence: CASSQVGATGMSYEQYF. The CDR3 coding sequence is TGTGCCAGCAGCCAAGTCGGCGCGACAGGGATGTCCTACGAGCAGTACTTC. The chain uses TRBV16 and TRBJ2-7, with TRBD1 matching 7 bases. The CDR3 is made up of 17 amino acids. Germline CDR1 KGHSY, CDR2 FQNENV. V lost 2 bases to trimming and J lost 1 base; unmatched junction nucleotides: 11.

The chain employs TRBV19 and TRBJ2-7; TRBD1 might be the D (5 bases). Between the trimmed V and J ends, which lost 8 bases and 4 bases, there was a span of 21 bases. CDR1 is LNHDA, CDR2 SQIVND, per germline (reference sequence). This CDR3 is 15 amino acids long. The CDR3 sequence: CASARTQETTYEQYF. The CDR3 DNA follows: TGTGCCAGTGCTAGAACACAGGAGACGACGTACGAGCAGTACTTC.

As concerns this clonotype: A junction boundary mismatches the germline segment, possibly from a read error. The CDR3 reads CASNLEGSPTGNTIYF. CDR3 DNA: TGTGCCAGCAACTTAGAGGGGTCCCCTACTGGAAACACCATATATTTT. The rearrangement links TRBV7-9 to TRBJ1-3, with D possibly TRBD1 on 5 matching bases. The CDR3 consists of 16 residues. Germline-derived CDR1 and CDR2 are SEHNR and FQNEAQ (reference sequence).

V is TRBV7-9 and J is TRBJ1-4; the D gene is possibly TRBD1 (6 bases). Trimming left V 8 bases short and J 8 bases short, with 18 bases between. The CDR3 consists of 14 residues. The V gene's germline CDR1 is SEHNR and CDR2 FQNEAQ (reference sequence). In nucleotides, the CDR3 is TGTGCCAGCCGAGGGACAAGGGAGGAAGAAAAACTGTTTTTT. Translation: CASRGTREEEKLFF.

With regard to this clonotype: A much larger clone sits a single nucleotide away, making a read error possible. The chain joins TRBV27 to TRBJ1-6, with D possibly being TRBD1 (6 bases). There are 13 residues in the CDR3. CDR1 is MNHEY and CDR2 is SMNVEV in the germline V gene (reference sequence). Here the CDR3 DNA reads TGTGCCAGCAGGCCGGACAGTCTTTCACTCCTCCACTTT. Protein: CASRPDSLSLLHF.

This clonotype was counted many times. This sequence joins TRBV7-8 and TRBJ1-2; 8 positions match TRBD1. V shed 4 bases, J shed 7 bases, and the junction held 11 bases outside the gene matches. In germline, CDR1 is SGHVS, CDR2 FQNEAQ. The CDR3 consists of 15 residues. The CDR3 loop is CASSWRHQGAGGYTF. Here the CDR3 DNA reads TGTGCCAGCAGCTGGAGACACCAGGGGGCGGGTGGCTACACCTTC.